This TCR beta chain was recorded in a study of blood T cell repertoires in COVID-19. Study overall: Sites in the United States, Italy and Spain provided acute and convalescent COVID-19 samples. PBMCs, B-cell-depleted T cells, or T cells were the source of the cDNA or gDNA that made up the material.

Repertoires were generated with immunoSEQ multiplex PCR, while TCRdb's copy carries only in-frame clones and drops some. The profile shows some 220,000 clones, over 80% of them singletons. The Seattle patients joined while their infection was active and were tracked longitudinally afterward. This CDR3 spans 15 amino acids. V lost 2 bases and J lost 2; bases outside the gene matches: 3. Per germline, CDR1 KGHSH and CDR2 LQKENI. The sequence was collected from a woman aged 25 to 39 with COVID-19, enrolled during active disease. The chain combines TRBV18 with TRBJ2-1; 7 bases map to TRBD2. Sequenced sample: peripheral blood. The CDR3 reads CASSPAAGTYNEQFF. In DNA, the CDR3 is TGTGCCAGCTCACCAGCAGCGGGGACCTACAATGAGCAGTTCTTC. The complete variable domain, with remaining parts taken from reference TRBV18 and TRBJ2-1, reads NAGVMQNPRHLVRRRGQEARLRCSPMKGHSHVYWYRQLPEEGLKFMVYLQKENIIDESGMPKERFSAEFPKEGPSILRIQQVVRGDSAAYFCASSPAAGTYNEQFFGPGTRLTVL.